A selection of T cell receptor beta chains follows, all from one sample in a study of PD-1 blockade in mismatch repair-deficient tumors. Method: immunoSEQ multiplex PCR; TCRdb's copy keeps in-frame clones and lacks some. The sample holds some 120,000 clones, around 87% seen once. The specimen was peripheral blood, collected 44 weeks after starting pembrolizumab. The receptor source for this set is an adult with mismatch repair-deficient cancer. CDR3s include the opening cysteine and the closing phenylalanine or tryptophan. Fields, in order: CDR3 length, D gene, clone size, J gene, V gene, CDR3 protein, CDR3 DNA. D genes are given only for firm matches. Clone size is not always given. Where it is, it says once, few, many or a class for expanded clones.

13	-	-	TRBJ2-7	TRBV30	CAWSAGAGSEQYF	TGTGCCTGGAGTGCGGGGGCCGGAAGCGAGCAGTACTTC
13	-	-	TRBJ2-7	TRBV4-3	CASSRVLGREQYF	TGCGCCAGCAGCCGCGTTTTGGGGCGCGAGCAGTACTTC
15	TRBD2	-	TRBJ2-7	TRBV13	CASSSGLAGSYEQYF	TGTGCCAGCAGCTCGGGACTAGCGGGGTCCTACGAGCAGTACTTC
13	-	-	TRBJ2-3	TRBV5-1	CASSFSTTDTQYF	TGCGCCAGCAGCTTCAGCACCACAGATACGCAGTATTTT
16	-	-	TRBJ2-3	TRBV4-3	CASSQRGPSSTDTQYF	TGCGCCAGCAGCCAAAGGGGACCCTCTAGCACAGATACGCAGTATTTT
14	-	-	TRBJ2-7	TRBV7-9	CASSLVRATDEQYF	TGTGCCAGCAGCTTGGTGCGGGCGACTGACGAGCAGTACTTC
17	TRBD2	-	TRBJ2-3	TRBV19	CASSIAVWREGPDTQYF	TGTGCCAGTAGTATAGCGGTTTGGCGGGAGGGACCAGATACGCAGTATTTT
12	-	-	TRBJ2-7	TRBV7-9	CASSFDTYEQYF	TGTGCCAGCAGCTTCGATACCTACGAGCAGTACTTC
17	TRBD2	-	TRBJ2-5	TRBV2	CASRKRGLAGGRETQYF	TGTGCCAGCAGAAAAAGAGGATTAGCGGGAGGAAGAGAGACCCAGTACTTC
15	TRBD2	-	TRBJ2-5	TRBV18	CASSPTSGESATQYF	TGTGCCAGCTCACCGACTAGCGGGGAATCTGCGACCCAGTACTTC
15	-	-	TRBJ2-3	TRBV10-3	CAIEDPGRRADTQYF	TGTGCCATCGAGGACCCAGGAAGACGTGCAGATACGCAGTATTTT
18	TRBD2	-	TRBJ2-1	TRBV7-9	CASSSLLAGGYRDNEQFF	TGTGCCAGCAGCTCCTTACTAGCGGGAGGGTATCGGGACAATGAGCAGTTCTTC
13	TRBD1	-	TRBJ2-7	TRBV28	CASGSGQVYEQYF	TGTGCCAGCGGCTCGGGACAGGTCTACGAGCAGTACTTC
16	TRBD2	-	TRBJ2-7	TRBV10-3	CAISESLAGSSYEQYF	TGTGCCATCAGTGAGTCACTAGCGGGGAGCTCCTACGAGCAGTACTTC
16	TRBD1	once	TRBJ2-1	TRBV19	CASSTPGTGDYNEQFF	TGTGCCAGTAGTACCCCCGGGACAGGGGACTACAATGAGCAGTTCTTC
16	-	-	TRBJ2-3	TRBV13	CASSLRTSTSTDTQYF	TGTGCCAGCAGCTTAAGAACTAGTACTAGCACAGATACGCAGTATTTT
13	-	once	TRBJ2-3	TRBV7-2	CASSGGKSDTQYF	TGTGCCAGCAGCGGGGGGAAGTCAGATACGCAGTATTTT
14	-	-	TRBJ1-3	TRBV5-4	CASSLLSAGNTIYF	TGTGCCAGCAGCTTGCTTTCGGCTGGAAACACCATATATTTT
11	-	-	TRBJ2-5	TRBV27	CASGSVKTQYF	TGTGCCAGCGGGAGCGTGAAGACCCAGTACTTC
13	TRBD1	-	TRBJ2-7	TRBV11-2	CASKDRGPYEQYF	TGTGCCAGCAAGGACAGGGGACCCTACGAGCAGTACTTC
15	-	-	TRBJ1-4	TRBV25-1	CASSEWGARNEKLFF	TGTGCCAGCAGTGAATGGGGCGCACGAAATGAAAAACTGTTTTTT
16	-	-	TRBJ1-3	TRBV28	CASSLTGQSSGNTIYF	TGTGCCAGCAGTTTAACCGGACAGTCCTCTGGAAACACCATATATTTT
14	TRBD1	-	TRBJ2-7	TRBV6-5	CASSIGQGAYEQYF	TGTGCCAGCAGTATAGGACAGGGGGCCTACGAGCAGTACTTC
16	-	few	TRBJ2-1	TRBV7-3	CASSLTGLSHYNEQFF	TGTGCCAGCAGCTTAACTGGTCTCTCCCACTACAATGAGCAGTTCTTC
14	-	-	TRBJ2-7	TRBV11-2	CASSALGQRYEQYF	TGTGCCAGCAGCGCTTTAGGACAGCGCTACGAGCAGTACTTC
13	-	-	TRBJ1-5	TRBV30	CAWSNSLNQPQHF	TGTGCCTGGAGCAACAGCCTCAATCAGCCCCAGCATTTT
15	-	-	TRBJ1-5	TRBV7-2	CASSSTGLSNQPQHF	TGTGCCAGCAGCTCCACAGGGCTAAGCAATCAGCCCCAGCATTTT
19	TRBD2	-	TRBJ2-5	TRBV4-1	CASSQDYLGLAGTKETQYF	TGCGCCAGCAGCCAAGATTATTTGGGACTAGCGGGAACCAAGGAGACCCAGTACTTC
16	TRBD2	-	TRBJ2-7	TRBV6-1	CASSGTSGKSKYEQYF	TGTGCCAGCAGTGGGACTAGCGGGAAGTCCAAGTACGAGCAGTACTTC
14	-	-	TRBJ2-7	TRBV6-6	CASNPGRVVIEQYF	TGTGCCAGCAATCCAGGCAGGGTGGTAATCGAGCAGTACTTC
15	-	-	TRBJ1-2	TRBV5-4	CASSTDFEGWYGYTF	TGTGCCAGCAGCACAGACTTTGAGGGTTGGTATGGCTACACCTTC
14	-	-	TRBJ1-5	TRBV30	CAWSGGGRYQPQHF	TGTGCCTGGAGTGGAGGGGGGCGCTATCAGCCCCAGCATTTT
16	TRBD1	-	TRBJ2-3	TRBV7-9	CASSDTDRSSTDTQYF	TGTGCCAGCAGCGACACGGACAGGTCTAGCACAGATACGCAGTATTTT
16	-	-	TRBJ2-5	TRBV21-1	CASSKYSQRLQETQYF	TGTGCCAGCAGCAAATACTCACAAAGACTTCAAGAGACCCAGTACTTC
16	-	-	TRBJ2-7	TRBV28	CASSPLLPGDSYEQYF	TGTGCCAGCAGCCCTCTTCTGCCGGGCGACTCCTACGAGCAGTACTTC
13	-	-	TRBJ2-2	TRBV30	CAWRRGNTGELFF	TGTGCCTGGAGGCGGGGGAACACCGGGGAGCTGTTTTTT
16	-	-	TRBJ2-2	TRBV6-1	CASSEGEATDTGELFF	TGTGCCAGCAGTGAAGGTGAGGCTACCGACACCGGGGAGCTGTTTTTT
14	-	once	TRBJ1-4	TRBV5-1	CASRRTSGDEKLFF	TGCGCCAGCAGACGGACGTCCGGGGATGAAAAACTGTTTTTT
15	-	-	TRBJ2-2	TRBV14	CASSQVGENTGELFF	TGTGCCAGCAGCCAAGTCGGGGAGAACACCGGGGAGCTGTTTTTT
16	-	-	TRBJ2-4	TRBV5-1	CASSLDPSGAKNIQYF	TGCGCCAGCAGCTTGGACCCTTCGGGAGCCAAAAACATTCAGTACTTC
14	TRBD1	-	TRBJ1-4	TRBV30	CAWNGQGAGEKLFF	TGTGCCTGGAACGGACAGGGGGCAGGAGAAAAACTGTTTTTT
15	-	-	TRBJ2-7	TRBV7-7	CASSLGTNSSYEQYF	TGTGCTAGCAGCTTAGGGACCAACAGCTCCTACGAGCAGTACTTC
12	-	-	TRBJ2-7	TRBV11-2	CASSLGGPEQYF	TGTGCCAGCAGCTTAGGGGGCCCCGAGCAGTACTTC
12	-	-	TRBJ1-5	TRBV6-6	CASTGGNQPQHF	TGTGCCAGCACAGGGGGCAATCAGCCCCAGCATTTT
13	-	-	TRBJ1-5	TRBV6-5	CASREQGNQPQHF	TGTGCCAGCAGGGAGCAGGGAAATCAGCCCCAGCATTTT
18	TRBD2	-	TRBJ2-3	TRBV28	CASTGHQGLAGTKDTQYF	TGTGCCAGCACCGGACACCAGGGACTAGCGGGAACCAAAGATACGCAGTATTTT
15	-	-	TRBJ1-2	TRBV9	CASSPNQEGRYGYTF	TGTGCCAGCAGCCCAAATCAGGAGGGTCGCTATGGCTACACCTTC
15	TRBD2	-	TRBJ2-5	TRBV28	CASSLYGRGRETQYF	TGTGCCAGCAGTTTGTATGGGAGGGGACGAGAGACCCAGTACTTC
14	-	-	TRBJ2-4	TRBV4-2	CASSLSVAKNIQYF	TGTGCCAGCAGCCTCAGCGTAGCCAAAAACATTCAGTACTTC
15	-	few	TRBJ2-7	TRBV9	CASSVSPTTVYEQYF	TGTGCCAGCAGCGTCTCCCCGACCACCGTCTACGAGCAGTACTTC
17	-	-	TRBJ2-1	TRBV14	CASSQDTWSLKYNEQFF	TGTGCCAGCAGCCAAGATACTTGGTCCCTAAAGTACAATGAGCAGTTCTTC
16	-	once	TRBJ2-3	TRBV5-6	CASSLRSGLSTDTQYF	TGTGCCAGCAGCCTAAGAAGCGGATTAAGCACAGATACGCAGTATTTT
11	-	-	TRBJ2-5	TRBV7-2	CASSLVETQYF	TGTGCCAGCAGCTTAGTGGAGACCCAGTACTTC
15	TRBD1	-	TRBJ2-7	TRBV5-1	CASSLERGPVDEQYF	TGCGCCAGCAGCTTGGAGAGGGGGCCCGTGGACGAGCAGTACTTC
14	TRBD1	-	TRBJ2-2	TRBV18	CASSGQGDTGELFF	TGTGCCAGCTCGGGACAGGGTGACACCGGGGAGCTGTTTTTT
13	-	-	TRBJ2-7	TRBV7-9	CASSPTVAGEQYF	TGTGCCAGCAGTCCTACGGTTGCTGGTGAGCAGTACTTC
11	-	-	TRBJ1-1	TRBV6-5	CASRENTEAFF	TGTGCCAGCAGAGAGAACACTGAAGCTTTCTTT
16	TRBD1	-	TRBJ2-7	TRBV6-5	CASSSSPGQGTYEQYF	TGTGCCAGCAGTTCATCCCCGGGACAGGGTACATACGAGCAGTACTTC
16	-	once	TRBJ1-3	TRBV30	CAWSSLGSFTGNTIYF	TGTGCCTGGAGTTCCCTGGGGAGTTTTACTGGAAACACCATATATTTT